This entry features one T cell receptor (beta chain) sequence. These data originate in a study of control samples from healthy donors and cancer patients. CDR1 and CDR2 from the germline V gene are LNHDA and SQIVND (reference sequence). This CDR3 is 15 amino acids long. V lost 3 bases and J lost 8; bases outside the gene matches: 8. The table came from immunoSEQ multiplex PCR; TCRdb's copy has only in-frame clones and leaves some out. In the table there are roughly 88,000 clones, around 85% of which are singletons. This clonotype was obtained from a man aged 25 to 40 in good health. The sequenced material came from blood. The rearrangement uses TRBV19 and TRBJ1-4, with 8 bases aligning to TRBD1. CDR3 sequence: CASSISAGGIEKLFF. In nucleotides, the CDR3 is TGTGCCAGTAGTATTTCGGCAGGGGGCATCGAAAAACTGTTTTTT.